This paragraph reports one T cell receptor (beta chain). The target antigen is unknown. The data belong to a study of yellow fever vaccine responses in identical twins. Findings and caveats of the study: Twins reportedly mounted vaccine T cell responses that seemed partly convergent, partly personalized.

TCRdb processed the RT-PCR reads anew with MiXCR; each CDR3 protein has one entry. The sample contains approximately 1,100 distinct CDR3 sequences, roughly nine tenths of which appear only once. This CDR3 region has 15 residues. CDR1 and CDR2 (germline): DFQATT, SNEGSKA (reference sequence). V was clipped by 0 bases and J by 5 bases, with 14 bases between them. This rearrangement joins TRBV20-1 to TRBJ2-1; D ambiguous. The sequences come from T cells from blood (PBMCs), unsorted or a sorted subset (not recorded which), collected before or after yellow fever vaccination (not recorded which). This clonotype originated in a female donor who received the yellow fever vaccine. The CDR3 nucleotides are TGCAGTGCTAGAGAAGTAAGGGTAGGGAACAATGAGCAGTTCTTC. Translation gives CSAREVRVGNNEQFF.